The rows below give T cell receptor beta chains drawn from one sample of a study of cytomegalovirus exposure and HLA in healthy donors. Sequenced by immunoSEQ multiplex PCR; TCRdb stores in-frame clones only, minus some. The data contain around 150,000 clones, 80% to 90% of them singletons. Input material: PBMCs. These receptor sequences come from a man aged 18 to 30 in good health and CMV-seropositive. Both conserved end residues are part of each CDR3. D genes are given only for firm matches. Rows give clone size only sometimes, using once, few, many, or a class for an expanded clone.

clone size | J gene | D gene | V gene | CDR3 protein | CDR3 DNA
. | TRBJ1-1 | TRBD1 | TRBV6-6 | CASSSQGAAVAEAFF | TGTGCCAGCAGCTCTCAGGGGGCTGCAGTCGCTGAAGCTTTCTTT
. | TRBJ2-5 | . | TRBV5-4 | CASSLALTLYQETQYF | TGTGCCAGCAGCTTGGCCCTTACTTTGTACCAAGAGACCCAGTACTTC
. | TRBJ1-2 | . | TRBV5-6 | CASSRDTADGYTF | TGTGCCAGCAGTCGAGATACAGCTGATGGCTACACCTTC
. | TRBJ2-2 | . | TRBV7-6 | CASSYRAVNTGELFF | TGTGCCAGCAGCTACAGGGCGGTGAACACCGGGGAGCTGTTTTTT
. | TRBJ2-2 | TRBD1 | TRBV6-5 | CASKQGAAGELFF | TGTGCCAGCAAGCAGGGGGCCGCCGGGGAGCTGTTTTTT
few | TRBJ1-4 | . | TRBV7-9 | CASSLGQTTSF | TGTGCCAGCAGCTTAGGACAGACAACCTCGTTT
. | TRBJ2-4 | TRBD2 | TRBV9 | CASSVGGGRNIQYF | TGTGCCAGCAGCGTAGGGGGGGGAAGAAACATTCAGTACTTC
. | TRBJ2-3 | TRBD2 | TRBV7-8 | CASSYTTSGFTDTQYF | TGTGCCAGCAGCTACACGACTAGCGGCTTCACAGATACGCAGTATTTT
once | TRBJ1-4 | . | TRBV6-5 | CASSYGQINEKLFF | TGTGCCAGCAGTTACGGGCAGATTAATGAAAAACTGTTTTTT
. | TRBJ2-3 | TRBD1 | TRBV6-1 | CASSERQGKDTQYF | TGTGCCAGCAGTGAACGACAGGGAAAAGATACGCAGTATTTT
. | TRBJ2-1 | TRBD2 | TRBV27 | CASSATSGDYNEQFF | TGTGCCAGCAGCGCGACTAGCGGCGACTACAATGAGCAGTTCTTC
. | TRBJ2-7 | . | TRBV6-8 | CASSSPLEQGPKLTYEQYF | TGTGCCAGCAGTTCCCCCTTGGAGCAGGGGCCTAAACTCACCTACGAGCAGTACTTC
. | TRBJ2-5 | TRBD2 | TRBV7-2 | CASSSQSGGGQETQYF | TGTGCCAGCAGTTCCCAGAGCGGGGGGGGCCAAGAGACCCAGTACTTC
. | TRBJ2-1 | TRBD2 | TRBV2 | CASSELSGGDNEQFF | TGTGCCAGCAGTGAATTAAGCGGGGGAGACAATGAGCAGTTCTTC
. | TRBJ1-1 | . | TRBV4-1 | CASSQASRTVEAFF | TGCGCCAGCAGCCAAGCATCCCGGACAGTCGAAGCTTTCTTT
once | TRBJ2-7 | TRBD2 | TRBV10-3 | CAIRSAGEGNEQYF | TGTGCCATCAGGTCTGCGGGGGAGGGGAACGAGCAGTACTTC
. | TRBJ2-7 | . | TRBV9 | CASSVAGGRGYEQYF | TGTGCCAGCAGCGTAGCGGGCGGTCGGGGCTACGAGCAGTACTTC
. | TRBJ1-1 | . | TRBV6-1 | CASSALALNTEAFF | TGTGCCAGCAGTGCTTTGGCTTTGAACACTGAAGCTTTCTTT
. | TRBJ1-1 | TRBD1 | TRBV7-9 | CASSQEDREDTEAFF | TGTGCCAGCAGCCAAGAGGACAGGGAGGACACTGAAGCTTTCTTT
. | TRBJ2-3 | TRBD2 | TRBV19 | CASSSPGLAGLYTQYF | TGTGCCAGTAGTTCCCCCGGGCTAGCGGGGTTATATACGCAGTATTTT
. | TRBJ2-5 | . | TRBV7-2 | CASSLFAGDQTQYF | TGTGCCAGCAGCTTATTTGCAGGGGACCAGACCCAGTACTTC
. | TRBJ1-2 | TRBD1 | TRBV6-5 | CASRETGRSNYGYTF | TGTGCCAGCAGAGAGACAGGGAGGTCTAACTATGGCTACACCTTC
. | TRBJ2-3 | . | TRBV25-1 | CASSDLNGDTQYF | TGTGCCAGCAGTGACCTAAATGGAGATACGCAGTATTTT
. | TRBJ2-5 | TRBD2 | TRBV7-2 | CASSLGLAGGPGETQYF | TGTGCCAGCAGCTTAGGACTAGCGGGGGGGCCGGGAGAGACCCAGTACTTC
. | TRBJ2-2 | . | TRBV4-1 | CASSHPGVAGELFF | TGCGCCAGCAGCCACCCAGGGGTCGCCGGGGAGCTGTTTTTT
. | TRBJ1-6 | TRBD1 | TRBV12-5 | CASGEGTGLNSPLHF | TGTGCTAGTGGCGAAGGGACAGGGTTGAATTCACCCCTCCACTTT
. | TRBJ2-7 | . | TRBV11-2 | CASRSTLAPYEQYF | TGTGCCAGCAGGTCTACTCTAGCCCCCTACGAGCAGTACTTC
. | TRBJ2-7 | . | TRBV5-4 | CASSFRGEGYEQYF | TGTGCCAGCAGCTTCAGGGGGGAAGGTTACGAGCAGTACTTC
. | TRBJ1-4 | . | TRBV28 | CASSPQHSEKLFF | TGTGCCAGCAGTCCACAACACAGTGAAAAACTGTTTTTT
. | TRBJ2-7 | TRBD1 | TRBV27 | CASRDRDRDSYEQYF | TGTGCCAGCAGGGACCGGGACAGGGATAGCTACGAGCAGTACTTC
. | TRBJ1-1 | TRBD1 | TRBV27 | CASSLKGRQGALRGMNTEAFF | TGTGCCAGCAGTTTAAAGGGGCGACAGGGGGCTTTGAGGGGTATGAACACTGAAGCTTTCTTT
. | TRBJ2-5 | . | TRBV4-1 | CASSQVLVETQYF | TGCGCCAGCAGCCAAGTGCTAGTTGAGACCCAGTACTTC
. | TRBJ1-4 | . | TRBV6-5 | CASRYTSGNEKLFF | TGTGCCAGCAGGTACACCTCGGGGAATGAAAAACTGTTTTTT
. | TRBJ1-2 | . | TRBV29-1 | CSVEMGGRYGYTF | TGCAGCGTTGAGATGGGGGGGCGCTATGGCTACACCTTC
. | TRBJ1-1 | TRBD1 | TRBV6-5 | CASSYTGTGTTEAFF | TGTGCCAGCAGCTATACCGGGACAGGGACCACTGAAGCTTTCTTT
. | TRBJ1-6 | . | TRBV27 | CASSRTGVYNSPLHF | TGTGCCAGCAGTAGGACCGGGGTGTATAATTCACCCCTCCACTTT
. | TRBJ2-1 | . | TRBV6-5 | CASSYTSSFANEQFF | TGTGCCAGCAGTTACACTAGCTCCTTTGCAAATGAGCAGTTCTTC
few | TRBJ1-6 | . | TRBV27 | CASSFLQKNSPLHF | TGTGCCAGCAGTTTTTTACAGAAGAATTCACCCCTCCACTTT
few | TRBJ2-2 | TRBD2 | TRBV7-9 | CASTSGGYTGELFF | TGTGCCAGCACCTCGGGGGGGTACACCGGGGAGCTGTTTTTT
. | TRBJ2-5 | . | TRBV4-1 | CASSQDRNGRGPGTQYF | TGCGCCAGCAGCCAAGATAGGAACGGTCGAGGGCCGGGGACCCAGTACTTC
. | TRBJ2-1 | TRBD1 | TRBV7-9 | CASSDPSDRDYNEQFF | TGTGCCAGCAGCGACCCTTCGGACAGGGACTACAATGAGCAGTTCTTC
. | TRBJ2-3 | . | TRBV11-2 | CASSQSGGSGTDTQYF | TGTGCCAGCAGCCAAAGTGGGGGGTCGGGCACAGATACGCAGTATTTT
. | TRBJ1-1 | . | TRBV7-9 | CASSDYLRDTEAFF | TGTGCCAGCAGCGATTATCTGAGGGACACTGAAGCTTTCTTT
. | TRBJ2-5 | TRBD1 | TRBV18 | CASTGVSLGETQYF | TGTGCCAGCACAGGGGTCAGTTTAGGAGAGACCCAGTACTTC
. | TRBJ2-2 | . | TRBV18 | CASSQSSGELFF | TGTGCCAGCTCACAAAGCTCCGGGGAGCTGTTTTTT
. | TRBJ2-1 | . | TRBV30 | CAWGMGAGYNEQFF | TGTGCCTGGGGTATGGGGGCAGGGTACAATGAGCAGTTCTTC
. | TRBJ2-1 | TRBD2 | TRBV4-1 | CASSQDNSGGKTQKGQFF | TGCGCTAGCAGCCAAGATAATAGCGGGGGGAAAACCCAAAAGGGGCAGTTCTTC
once | TRBJ2-1 | . | TRBV27 | CASAAAQGLPYNEQFF | TGTGCCAGCGCCGCCGCACAGGGTCTACCTTACAATGAGCAGTTCTTC
. | TRBJ1-5 | . | TRBV4-1 | CASSQVGRGSNQPQHF | TGCGCCAGCAGCCAAGTCGGGAGGGGTAGCAATCAGCCCCAGCATTTT
. | TRBJ1-6 | TRBD1 | TRBV9 | CASSVGRGQNSPLHF | TGTGCCAGCAGCGTAGGCAGGGGGCAAAATTCACCCCTCCACTTT
. | TRBJ1-1 | . | TRBV21-1 | CASSKRLPRGDEAFF | TGTGCCAGCAGCAAAAGGTTACCCCGCGGGGACGAAGCTTTCTTT
. | TRBJ1-4 | TRBD1 | TRBV7-2 | CASSMDRGEEKLFF | TGTGCCAGCAGCATGGACAGGGGAGAGGAAAAACTGTTTTTT